This note documents a single T cell receptor (beta chain) sequence. This specimen comes from a study of molecular identifiers for immune sequencing clone quantification. Previously published methods and listed TCR primers were used for the bulk TCR libraries. TCRdb analysed the PCR reads with MiXCR anew, one entry per CDR3 protein. The sample has more than 550,000 distinct CDR3 sequences; around 25% are singletons. Between about 20,000 and 1,100,000 sorted cells, with 10%, 30% or 50% RNA, yielded naive CD8 libraries. The material sequenced was naive CD8+ T cells from blood, with Jurkat cell RNA spiked in. Subset meaning: FACS-sorted CD8+CD4-CCR7+CD45RA+ naive T cells. The receptor was isolated from a human donor in good health. Some libraries in this study had Jurkat cell RNA spiked in.

CDR3 in amino acids: CASSDILSSYEQYF. The CDR3 bases are TGTGCCAGCAGTGACATCTTGAGCTCCTACGAGCAGTACTTC. This chain uses TRBV7-2 with TRBJ2-7; D remains ambiguous. V was trimmed by 6 bases and J by 0 bases, leaving 12 bases between them. CDR3 length: 14 residues. Per germline, CDR1 SGHTA and CDR2 FQGNSA. Full variable domain (missing parts from reference TRBV7-2 and TRBJ2-7): GAGVSQSPSNKVTEKGKDVELRCDPISGHTALYWYRQSLGQGLEFLIYFQGNSAPDKSGLPSDRFSAERTGGSVSTLTIQRTQQEDSAVYLCASSDILSSYEQYFGPGTRLTVT.